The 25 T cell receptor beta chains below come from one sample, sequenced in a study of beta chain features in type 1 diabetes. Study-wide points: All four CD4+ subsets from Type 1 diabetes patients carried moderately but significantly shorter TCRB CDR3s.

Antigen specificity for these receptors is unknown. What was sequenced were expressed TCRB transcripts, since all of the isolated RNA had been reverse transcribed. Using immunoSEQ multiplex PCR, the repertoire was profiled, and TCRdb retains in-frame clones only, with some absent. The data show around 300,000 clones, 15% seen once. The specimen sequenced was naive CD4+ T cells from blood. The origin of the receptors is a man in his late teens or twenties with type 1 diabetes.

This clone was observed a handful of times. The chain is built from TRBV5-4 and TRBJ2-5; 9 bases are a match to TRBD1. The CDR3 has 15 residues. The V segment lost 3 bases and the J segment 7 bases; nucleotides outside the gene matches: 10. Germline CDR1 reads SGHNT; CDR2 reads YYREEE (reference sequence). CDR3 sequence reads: CASSSGPGQGGTQYF. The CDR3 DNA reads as TGTGCCAGCAGCTCCGGCCCGGGACAGGGAGGGACCCAGTACTTC.

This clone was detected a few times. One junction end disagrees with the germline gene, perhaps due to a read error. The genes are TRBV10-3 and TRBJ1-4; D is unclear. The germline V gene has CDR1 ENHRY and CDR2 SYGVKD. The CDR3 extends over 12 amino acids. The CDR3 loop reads CAISRTKEKLFF. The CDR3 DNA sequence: TGTGCCATCAGTAGAACTAAGGAAAAACTGTTTTTT.

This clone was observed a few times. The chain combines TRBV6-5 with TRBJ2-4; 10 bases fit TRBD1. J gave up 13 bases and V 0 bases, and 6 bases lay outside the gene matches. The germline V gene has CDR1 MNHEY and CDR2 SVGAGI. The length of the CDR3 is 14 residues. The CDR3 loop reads CASSYSIKDRGQYF. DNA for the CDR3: TGTGCCAGCAGTTACTCAATAAAGGACAGGGGGCAGTACTTC.

The CDR3, as DNA: TGTGCCAGTCATTCAGGGGAATCCTACAATGAGCAGTTCTTC. This translates into CASHSGESYNEQFF. This chain connects TRBV19 to TRBJ2-1, with a tentative D call TRBD1 (6 bases). Per germline, CDR1 LNHDA and CDR2 SQIVND (reference sequence). There are 14 residues in the CDR3. With 8 bases removed from V and 1 base from J, the gap between germline ends came to 12 bases.

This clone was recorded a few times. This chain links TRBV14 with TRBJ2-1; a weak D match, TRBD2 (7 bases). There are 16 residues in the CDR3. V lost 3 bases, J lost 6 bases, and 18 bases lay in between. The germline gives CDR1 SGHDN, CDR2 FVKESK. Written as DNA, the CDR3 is TGTGCCAGCAGCCAGTTAGTGGGGGGGCCATCCAATGAGCAGTTCTTC. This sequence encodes CASSQLVGGPSNEQFF.

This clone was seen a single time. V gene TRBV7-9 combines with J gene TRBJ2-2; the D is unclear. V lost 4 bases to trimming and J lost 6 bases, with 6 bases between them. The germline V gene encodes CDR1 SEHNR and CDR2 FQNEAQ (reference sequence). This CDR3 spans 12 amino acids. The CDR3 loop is CASSYEAGELFF. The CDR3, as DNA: TGTGCCAGCAGCTATGAGGCCGGGGAGCTGTTTTTT.

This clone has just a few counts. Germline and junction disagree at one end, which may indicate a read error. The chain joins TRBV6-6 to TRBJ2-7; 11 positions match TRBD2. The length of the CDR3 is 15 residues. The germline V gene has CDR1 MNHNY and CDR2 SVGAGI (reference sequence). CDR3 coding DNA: TGTGCCAGCAGTCACTCAACTAGCGGGAGAAGCGAGCAGTACTTC. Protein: CASSHSTSGRSEQYF.

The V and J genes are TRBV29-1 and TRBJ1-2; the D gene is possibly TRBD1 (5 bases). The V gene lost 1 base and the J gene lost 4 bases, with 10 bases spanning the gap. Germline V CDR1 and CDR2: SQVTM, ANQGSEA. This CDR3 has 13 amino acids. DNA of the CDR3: TGCAGCGTTGAAGGGGGGGGGTCCTATGGCTACACCTTC. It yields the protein CSVEGGGSYGYTF.

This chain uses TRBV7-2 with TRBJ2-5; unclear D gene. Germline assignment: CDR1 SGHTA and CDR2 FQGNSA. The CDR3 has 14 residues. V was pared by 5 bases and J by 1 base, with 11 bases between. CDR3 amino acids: CASSLPRIQETQYF. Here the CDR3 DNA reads TGTGCCAGCAGCCTACCCAGGATCCAAGAGACCCAGTACTTC. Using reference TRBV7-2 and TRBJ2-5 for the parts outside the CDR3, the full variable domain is GAGVSQSPSNKVTEKGKDVELRCDPISGHTALYWYRQSLGQGLEFLIYFQGNSAPDKSGLPSDRFSAERTGGSVSTLTIQRTQQEDSAVYLCASSLPRIQETQYFGPGTRLLVL.

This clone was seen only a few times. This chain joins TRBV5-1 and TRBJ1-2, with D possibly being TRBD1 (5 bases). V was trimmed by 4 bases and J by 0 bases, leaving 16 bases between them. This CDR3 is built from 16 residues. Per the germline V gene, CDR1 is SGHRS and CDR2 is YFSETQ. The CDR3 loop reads CASSPGGRATNYGYTF. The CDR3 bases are TGCGCCAGCAGCCCCGGGGGTCGAGCCACTAACTATGGCTACACCTTC.

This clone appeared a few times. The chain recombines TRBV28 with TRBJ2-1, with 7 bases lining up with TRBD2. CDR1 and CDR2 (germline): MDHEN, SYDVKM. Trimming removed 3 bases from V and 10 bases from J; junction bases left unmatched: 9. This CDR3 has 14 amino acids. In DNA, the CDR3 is TGTGCCAGCAGTTTCGGGGGGAGGGCCTGGGAGCAGTTCTTC. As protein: CASSFGGRAWEQFF.

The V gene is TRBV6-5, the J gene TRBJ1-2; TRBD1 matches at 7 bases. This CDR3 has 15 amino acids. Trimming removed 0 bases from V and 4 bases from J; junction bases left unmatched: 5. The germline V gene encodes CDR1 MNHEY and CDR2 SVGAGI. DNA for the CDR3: TGTGCCAGCAGTTACTCGTTCTGGGACAGCTATGGCTACACCTTC. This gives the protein CASSYSFWDSYGYTF.

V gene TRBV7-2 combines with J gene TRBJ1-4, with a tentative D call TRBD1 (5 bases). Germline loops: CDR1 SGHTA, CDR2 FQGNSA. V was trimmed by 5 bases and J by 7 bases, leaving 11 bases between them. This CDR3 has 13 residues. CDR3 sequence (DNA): TGTGCCAGCAGCGTTGACCAGGGTGAAAAACTGTTTTTT. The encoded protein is CASSVDQGEKLFF. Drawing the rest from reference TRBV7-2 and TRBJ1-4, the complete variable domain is GAGVSQSPSNKVTEKGKDVELRCDPISGHTALYWYRQSLGQGLEFLIYFQGNSAPDKSGLPSDRFSAERTGGSVSTLTIQRTQQEDSAVYLCASSVDQGEKLFFGSGTQLSVL.

The CDR3 is CASSLTGPGTQYF. As DNA, the CDR3 is TGTGCCAGCAGTTTGACAGGGCCCGGGACCCAGTACTTC. This sequence joins TRBV6-5 and TRBJ2-5; TRBD1 matches 7 bases. The CDR3 sequence is 13 residues long. CDR1 is MNHEY and CDR2 is SVGAGI in the germline V gene. J was trimmed by 7 bases and V by 4 bases; bases with no gene match: 6.

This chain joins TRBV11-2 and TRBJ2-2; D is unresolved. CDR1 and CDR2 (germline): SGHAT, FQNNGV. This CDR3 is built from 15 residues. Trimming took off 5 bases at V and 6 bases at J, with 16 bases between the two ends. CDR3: CASSLREVAPGELFF. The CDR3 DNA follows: TGTGCCAGCAGCCTCAGAGAGGTTGCCCCCGGGGAGCTGTTTTTT.

The CDR3 is CASSLRGKRNQPQHF. DNA for the CDR3: TGTGCCAGCAGCTTAAGAGGGAAACGCAATCAGCCCCAGCATTTT. The chain links TRBV7-8 to TRBJ1-5; D uncertain. Germline-derived CDR1 and CDR2 are SGHVS and FQNEAQ. CDR3 size: 15 residues. Trimming shortened V by 2 bases and J by 2 bases, and 10 bases separated the two germline ends.

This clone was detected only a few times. The CDR3 coding sequence is TGCAGCGTTGCCAATAACTATGGCTACACCTTC. Its protein product is CSVANNYGYTF. The chain links TRBV29-1 to TRBJ1-2, with no clear D. This CDR3 contains 11 residues. Germline CDR1 reads SQVTM; CDR2 reads ANQGSEA. Trimming shortened V by 4 bases and J by 1 base, and 4 bases separated the two germline ends.

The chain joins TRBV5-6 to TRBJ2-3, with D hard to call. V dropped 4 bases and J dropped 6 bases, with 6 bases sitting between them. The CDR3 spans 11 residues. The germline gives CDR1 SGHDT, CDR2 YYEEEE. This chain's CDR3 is CASSTEDTQYF. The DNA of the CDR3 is TGTGCCAGCAGCACAGAGGATACGCAGTATTTT.

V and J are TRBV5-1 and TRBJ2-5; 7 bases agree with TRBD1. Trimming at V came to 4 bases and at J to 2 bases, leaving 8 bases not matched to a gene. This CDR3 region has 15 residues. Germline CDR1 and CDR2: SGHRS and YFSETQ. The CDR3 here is CASSKPDRDQETQYF. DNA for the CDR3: TGCGCCAGCAGCAAGCCCGACAGGGATCAAGAGACCCAGTACTTC.

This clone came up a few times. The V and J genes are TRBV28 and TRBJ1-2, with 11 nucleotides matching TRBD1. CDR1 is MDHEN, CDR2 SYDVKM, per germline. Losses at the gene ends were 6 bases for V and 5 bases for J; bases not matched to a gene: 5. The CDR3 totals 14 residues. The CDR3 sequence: CASRQGQGAYGYTF. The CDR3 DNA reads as TGTGCCAGCAGACAAGGACAGGGGGCATATGGCTACACCTTC.

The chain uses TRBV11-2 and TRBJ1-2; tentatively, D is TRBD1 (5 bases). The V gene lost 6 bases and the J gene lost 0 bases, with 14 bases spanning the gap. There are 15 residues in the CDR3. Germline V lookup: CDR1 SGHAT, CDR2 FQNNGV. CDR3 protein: CASSSVRQSNYGYTF. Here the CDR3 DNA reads TGTGCCAGCAGTTCCGTTCGACAGTCTAACTATGGCTACACCTTC.

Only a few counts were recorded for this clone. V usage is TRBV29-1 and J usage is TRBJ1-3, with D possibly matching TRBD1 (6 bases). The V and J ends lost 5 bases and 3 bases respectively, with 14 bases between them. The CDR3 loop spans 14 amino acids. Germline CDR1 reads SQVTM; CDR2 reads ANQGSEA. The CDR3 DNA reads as TGCAGCGTTCTTGTCAGGGGATTTGGAAACACCATATATTTT. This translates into CSVLVRGFGNTIYF.

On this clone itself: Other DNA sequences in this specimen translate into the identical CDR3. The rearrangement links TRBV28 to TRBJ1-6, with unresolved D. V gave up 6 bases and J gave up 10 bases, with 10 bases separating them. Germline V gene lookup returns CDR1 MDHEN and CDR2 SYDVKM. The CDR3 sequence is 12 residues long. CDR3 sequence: CASSPPGSPLHF. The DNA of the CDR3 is TGTGCCAGCAGCCCGCCCGGGTCACCCCTCCACTTT.

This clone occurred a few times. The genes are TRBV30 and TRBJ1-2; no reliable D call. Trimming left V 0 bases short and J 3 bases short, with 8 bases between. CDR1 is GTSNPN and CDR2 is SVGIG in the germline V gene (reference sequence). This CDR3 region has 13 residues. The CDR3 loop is CAWSVSGYYGYTF. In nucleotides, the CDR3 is TGTGCCTGGAGTGTATCGGGTTACTATGGCTACACCTTC.

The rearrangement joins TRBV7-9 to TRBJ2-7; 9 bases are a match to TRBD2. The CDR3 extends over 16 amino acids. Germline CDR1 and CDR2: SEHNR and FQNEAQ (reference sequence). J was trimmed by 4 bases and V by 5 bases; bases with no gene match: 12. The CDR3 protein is CASSPATSGDRYEQYF. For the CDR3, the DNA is TGTGCCAGCAGCCCAGCGACTAGCGGAGATCGATACGAGCAGTACTTC.